What follows is one TCR beta chain and its context. This record comes from a study of blood T cells in healthy people across ages. For the second PCR, which ran for roughly 6 to 11 cycles, a sample-barcoded 5' primer and a J-beta primer mix were used. MiXCR, run by TCRdb on the 5' RACE reads, gives a single entry per CDR3 protein. The sample contains about 930,000 distinct CDR3 sequences, almost 30% of which appear only once. CDR1 and CDR2 from the germline V gene are SQVTM and ANQGSEA. Trimming took off 1 base at V and 11 bases at J, with 14 bases between the two ends. The CDR3 loop spans 12 amino acids. The data were also submitted as part of a second study, on T cells of mothers and their children.

The receptor was isolated from a woman aged 40 to 49 in good health. The rearrangement links TRBV29-1 to TRBJ2-5; D is perhaps TRBD1 or TRBD2 (6 bases each). Sample: blood. CDR3: CSVEGAQGGQYF. The CDR3 nucleotides read TGCAGCGTTGAAGGGGCACAGGGAGGACAGTACTTC. Full variable domain (outside the CDR3, taken from reference TRBV29-1 and TRBJ2-5): SAVISQKPSRDICQRGTSLTIQCQVDSQVTMMFWYRQQPGQSLTLIATANQGSEATYESGFVIDKFPISRPNLTFSTLTVSNMSPEDSSIYLCSVEGAQGGQYFGPGTRLLVL.